This T cell receptor beta chain is drawn from a study of tumor-infiltrating lymphocytes in primary liver carcinoma. Germline DNA was also extracted, and blood RNA derived from unsorted whole blood. cDNA specific to TCR beta was made from about 550 ng of total RNA, with a constant-region primer employed for priming. Three nested multiplex PCR rounds, a slightly modified ARM-PCR method, built the TCR beta libraries. Investigators reported that the first two PCR rounds, at 10 to 11 cycles each, used TRBV1-TRBV30 forward primers with a C-beta reverse primer. Using its own MiXCR run on the multiplex PCR reads, TCRdb lists one record per CDR3 protein. This sample has around 210,000 distinct CDR3 sequences; about two thirds occur once, and the top ten carry roughly 6.4%. The CDR3 spans 14 residues.

The chain has TRBV21-1 and TRBJ1-2; the tabulated D call, TRBD1, remains unverified against the DNA. TRBV21-1 is a documented pseudogene. Sample: peripheral blood. The source of this sequence is a woman aged 55-70 years with primary liver carcinoma and hepatitis B virus infection. The CDR3 DNA sequence: TGTGCCAGCCAAACGGACTTTGGGGGCTATGGCTACACCTTC. It specifies CASQTDFGGYGYTF.